The present T cell receptor (beta chain) was sequenced within a study of early T cells in non-severe SARS-CoV-2 infection. TCRdb re-called the 5' RACE reads with MiXCR, one entry per CDR3 protein. The data contain more than 85,000 distinct CDR3 sequences, roughly 15% of them seen just once; the ten biggest clones take up about 1.3%. The CDR3 covers 20 residues. Germline CDR1 is MNHEY and CDR2 is SVGAGI. V gave up 5 bases and J gave up 2 bases; unmatched junction bases: 18. Sequencing was performed on whole blood. The TCR was taken from an adult who was a healthcare worker with PCR-confirmed SARS-CoV-2 infection or an uninfected control (not recorded which). The J gene is TRBJ2-1, the V gene TRBV6-5; 10 bases match TRBD1. CDR3 region: CASSKQIFPGTGDPYNEQFF. CDR3 nucleotides: TGTGCCAGCAGTAAGCAAATTTTTCCCGGGACAGGGGACCCCTACAATGAGCAGTTCTTC.